This T cell receptor beta chain was recovered during a study of T-cell memory formation after mild COVID-19. Trimming shortened V by 5 bases and J by 6 bases, and 6 bases separated the two germline ends. Looked up from germline, CDR1 is SGHTA and CDR2 is FQGNSA. The CDR3 consists of 11 residues. TCRdb passed the 5' RACE reads through MiXCR, listing each CDR3 protein once. This sample has hundreds of thousands of distinct CDR3 sequences; over 15% occur once, and the top ten carry 8.4%. This clonotype was detected many times. Sequences were obtained from PBMCs or a T cell subset sorted from them (not recorded which). The origin of this receptor is an adult woman who had mild COVID-19 (a few samples of this study predate the infection). Cell type and time point are not known. V gene TRBV7-2 combines with J gene TRBJ2-3; no reliable D call. The CDR3, as DNA: TGTGCCAGCAGCCCGGTCGATACGCAGTATTTT. Its protein product is CASSPVDTQYF.